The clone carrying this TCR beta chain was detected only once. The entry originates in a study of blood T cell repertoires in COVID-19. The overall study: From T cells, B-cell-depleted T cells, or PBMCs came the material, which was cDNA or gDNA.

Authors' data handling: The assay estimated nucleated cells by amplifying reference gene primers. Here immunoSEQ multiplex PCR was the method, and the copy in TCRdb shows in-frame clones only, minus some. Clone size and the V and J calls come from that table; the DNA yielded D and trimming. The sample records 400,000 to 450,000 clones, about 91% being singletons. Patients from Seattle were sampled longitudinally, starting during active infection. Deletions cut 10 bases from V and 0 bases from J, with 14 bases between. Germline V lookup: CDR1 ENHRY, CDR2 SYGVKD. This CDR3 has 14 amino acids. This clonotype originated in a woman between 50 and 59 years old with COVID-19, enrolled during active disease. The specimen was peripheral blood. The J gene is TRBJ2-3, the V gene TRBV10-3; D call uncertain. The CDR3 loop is CASRLAPSTDTQYF. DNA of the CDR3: TGTGCCAGCCGACTGGCTCCTAGCACAGATACGCAGTATTTT.